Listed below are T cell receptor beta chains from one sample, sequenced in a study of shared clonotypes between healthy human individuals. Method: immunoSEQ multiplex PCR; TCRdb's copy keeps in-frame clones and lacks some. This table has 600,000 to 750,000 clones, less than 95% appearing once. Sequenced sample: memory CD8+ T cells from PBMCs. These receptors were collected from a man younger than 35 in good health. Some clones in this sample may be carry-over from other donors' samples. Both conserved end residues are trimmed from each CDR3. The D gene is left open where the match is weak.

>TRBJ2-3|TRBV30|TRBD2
ACSGRPRASVADTQY
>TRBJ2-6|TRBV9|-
ASTWGDHGANVLT
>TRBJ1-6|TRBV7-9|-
ASSQTGNSYNSPLH
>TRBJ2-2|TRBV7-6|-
ASSPLGPGELF
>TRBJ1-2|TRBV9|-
ASGGRGDGYT
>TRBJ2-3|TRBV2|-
ASSDRRESTDTQY
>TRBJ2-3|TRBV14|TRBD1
ASSHRDRGVTDTQY
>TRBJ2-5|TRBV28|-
ASSLFGRTDYQETQY
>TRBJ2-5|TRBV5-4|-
ASKPQGVETQY
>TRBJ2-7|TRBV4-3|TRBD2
ASSQGLAAPYEQY
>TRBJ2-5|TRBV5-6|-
ASSVTELGETQY
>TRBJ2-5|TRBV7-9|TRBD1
ASAALRGRTGETQY
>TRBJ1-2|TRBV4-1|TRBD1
ASSPRTGEILDGYT
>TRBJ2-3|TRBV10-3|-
AISEGSAYTDTQY
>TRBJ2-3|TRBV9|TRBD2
ASSDSGILTDTQY
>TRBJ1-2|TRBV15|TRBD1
ATSGETGYGYT
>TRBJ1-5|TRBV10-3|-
AISSGAGDNQPQH
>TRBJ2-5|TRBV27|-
ASSANPLETQY
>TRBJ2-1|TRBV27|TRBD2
ASSLSSGSYNEQF
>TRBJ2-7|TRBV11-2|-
ASSWTNYEQY
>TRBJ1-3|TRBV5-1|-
ASSLSLGASGNTIY
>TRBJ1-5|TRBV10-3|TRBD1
AISEAGQGLYGNQPQH
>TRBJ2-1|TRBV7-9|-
ASSFLFGSLDNEQF
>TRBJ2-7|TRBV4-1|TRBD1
ASSQRSQGIHEQY
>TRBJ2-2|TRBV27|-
ASSPGPPKGWPGELF
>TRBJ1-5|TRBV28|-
ASSSPVRNQPQH
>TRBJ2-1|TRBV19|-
ASSIVGSPYNEQF